This T cell receptor (beta chain) was identified during a study of blood T cell repertoires in COVID-19. Source study methods: The assay estimated nucleated cells by amplifying reference gene primers. Profiled with immunoSEQ multiplex PCR; TCRdb holds only in-frame clones, not every one. V and J calls and clone size follow that table, whereas D and trimming were derived from the DNA. The profile shows over 400,000 clones, more than 80% of them singletons. V was clipped by 3 bases and J by 0 bases, with 8 bases between them. Germline lookup yields CDR1 KGHSH and CDR2 LQKENI. CDR3 length: 14 residues. Sample: peripheral blood. The V and J genes are TRBV18 and TRBJ1-1; D unclear. This sequence was found in a woman aged 30 to 39 with active or convalescent COVID-19. The CDR3 region is CASSPSGMNTEAFF. CDR3 sequence (DNA): TGTGCCAGCTCACCCTCGGGTATGAACACTGAAGCTTTCTTT.